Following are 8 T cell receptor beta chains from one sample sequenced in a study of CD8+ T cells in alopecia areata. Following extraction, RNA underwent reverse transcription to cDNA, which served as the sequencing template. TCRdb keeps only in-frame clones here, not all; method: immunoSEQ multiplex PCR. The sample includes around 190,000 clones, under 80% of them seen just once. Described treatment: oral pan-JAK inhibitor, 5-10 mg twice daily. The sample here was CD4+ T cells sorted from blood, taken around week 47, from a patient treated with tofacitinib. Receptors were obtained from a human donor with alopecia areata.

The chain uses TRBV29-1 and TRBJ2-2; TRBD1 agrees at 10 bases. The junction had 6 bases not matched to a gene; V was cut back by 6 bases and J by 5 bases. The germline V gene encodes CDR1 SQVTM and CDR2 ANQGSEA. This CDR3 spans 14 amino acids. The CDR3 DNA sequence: TGCAGCGTCACCCGGGACAGGGGTACCGGGGAGCTGTTTTTT. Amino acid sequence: CSVTRDRGTGELFF.

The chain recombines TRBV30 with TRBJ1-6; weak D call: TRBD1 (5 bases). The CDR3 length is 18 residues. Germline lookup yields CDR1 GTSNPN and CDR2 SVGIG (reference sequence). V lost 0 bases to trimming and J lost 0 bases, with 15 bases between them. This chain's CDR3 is CAWSVAGSGSSYNSPLHF. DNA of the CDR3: TGTGCCTGGAGTGTGGCAGGGAGTGGAAGCTCCTATAATTCACCCCTCCACTTT.

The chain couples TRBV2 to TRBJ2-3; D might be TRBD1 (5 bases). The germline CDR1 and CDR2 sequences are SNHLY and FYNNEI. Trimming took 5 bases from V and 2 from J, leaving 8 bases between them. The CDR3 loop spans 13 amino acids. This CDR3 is CASSPGSTDTQYF. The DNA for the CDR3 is TGTGCCAGCAGTCCAGGGTCCACAGATACGCAGTATTTT.

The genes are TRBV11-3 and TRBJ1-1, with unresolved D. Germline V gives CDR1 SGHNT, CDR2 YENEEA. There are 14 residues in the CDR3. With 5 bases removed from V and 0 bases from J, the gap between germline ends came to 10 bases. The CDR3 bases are TGTGCCAGCAGCCCAACCGGACTGAACACTGAAGCTTTCTTT. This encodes CASSPTGLNTEAFF.

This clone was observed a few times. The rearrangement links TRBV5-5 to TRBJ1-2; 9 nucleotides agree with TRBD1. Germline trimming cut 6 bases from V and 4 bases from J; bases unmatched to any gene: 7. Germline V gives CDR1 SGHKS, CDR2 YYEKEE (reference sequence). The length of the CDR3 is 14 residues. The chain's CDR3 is CASKLGTGTYGYTF. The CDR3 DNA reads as TGTGCCAGCAAACTGGGGACAGGGACCTATGGCTACACCTTC. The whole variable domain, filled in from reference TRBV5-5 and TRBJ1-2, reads DAGVTQSPTHLIKTRGQQVTLRCSPISGHKSVSWYQQVLGQGPQFIFQYYEKEERGRGNFPDRFSARQFPNYSSELNVNALLLGDSALYLCASKLGTGTYGYTFGSGTRLTVV.

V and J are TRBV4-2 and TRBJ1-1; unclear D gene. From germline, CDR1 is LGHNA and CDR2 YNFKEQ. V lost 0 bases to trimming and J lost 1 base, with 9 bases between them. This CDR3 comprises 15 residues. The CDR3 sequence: CASSQERERNTEAFF. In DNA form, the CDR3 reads TGTGCCAGCAGCCAAGAACGGGAACGGAACACTGAAGCTTTCTTT.

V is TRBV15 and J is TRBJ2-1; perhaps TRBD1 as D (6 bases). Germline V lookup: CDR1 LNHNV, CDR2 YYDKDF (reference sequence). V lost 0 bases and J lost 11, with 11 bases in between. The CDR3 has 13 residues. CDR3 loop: CATSRDAGDKQFF. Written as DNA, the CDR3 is TGTGCCACCAGCAGAGACGCCGGGGACAAGCAGTTCTTC.

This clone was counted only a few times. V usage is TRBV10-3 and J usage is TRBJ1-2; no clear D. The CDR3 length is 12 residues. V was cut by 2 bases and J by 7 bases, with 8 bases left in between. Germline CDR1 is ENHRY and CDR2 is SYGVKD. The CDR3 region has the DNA TGTGCCATCAGTGAGCCAGGCGGTGGCTACACCTTC. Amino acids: CAISEPGGGYTF.